The rows below give T cell receptor beta chains drawn from one sample of a study of cytomegalovirus exposure and HLA in healthy donors. The method was immunoSEQ multiplex PCR; TCRdb's version includes in-frame clones alone and lacks a portion of them. This sample has approximately 83,000 clones, with around 84% found just once. The sample was PBMCs. All receptors derive from a young man in good health and CMV-seronegative. The conserved cysteine and the conserved F or W are not part of the CDR3 here. Rows may omit the clone size; those that give it use once, few, many or a size class.

v_call	clone_size	j_call	cdr3_aa
TRBV19	NA	TRBJ2-1	ASTLASSYNEQF
TRBV6-6	NA	TRBJ1-1	ASSQITGESEAF
TRBV7-9	NA	TRBJ1-5	ASSYGTGGGNQPQH
TRBV6-6	NA	TRBJ2-5	ASSFLQSGGQETQY
TRBV7-3	once	TRBJ2-7	ASSFWTGGGGYEQY
TRBV6-5	NA	TRBJ2-7	ASIFDRVGYEQY
TRBV10-2	NA	TRBJ2-3	ASRAGTSGGGDTQY
TRBV6-6	NA	TRBJ1-6	ASTVSYNSPLH
TRBV13	once	TRBJ2-7	ASSLGISGGYEQY
TRBV27	NA	TRBJ1-2	ASSLSRTGSFYGYT
TRBV27	NA	TRBJ1-2	ASTPIVGGSLGGGYT
TRBV5-1	NA	TRBJ2-1	ASRRTGGKDEQF
TRBV5-6	NA	TRBJ1-2	ASSFRDRGNGYT